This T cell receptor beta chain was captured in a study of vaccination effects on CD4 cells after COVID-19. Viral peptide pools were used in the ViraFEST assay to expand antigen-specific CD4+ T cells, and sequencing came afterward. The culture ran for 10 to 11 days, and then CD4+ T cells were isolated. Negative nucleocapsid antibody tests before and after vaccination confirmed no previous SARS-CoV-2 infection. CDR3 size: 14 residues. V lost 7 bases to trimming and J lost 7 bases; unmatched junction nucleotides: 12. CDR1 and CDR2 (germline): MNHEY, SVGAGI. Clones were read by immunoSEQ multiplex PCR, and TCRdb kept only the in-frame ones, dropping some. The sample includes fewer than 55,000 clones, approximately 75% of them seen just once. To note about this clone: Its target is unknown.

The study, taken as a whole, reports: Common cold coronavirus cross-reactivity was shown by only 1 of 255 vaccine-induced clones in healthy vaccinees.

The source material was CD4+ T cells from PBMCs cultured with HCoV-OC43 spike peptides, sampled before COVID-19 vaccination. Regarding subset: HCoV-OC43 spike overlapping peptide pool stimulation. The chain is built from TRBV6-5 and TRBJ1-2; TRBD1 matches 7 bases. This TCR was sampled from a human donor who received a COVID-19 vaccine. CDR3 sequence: CASTAGGKRGGYTF. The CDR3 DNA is TGTGCCAGCACCGCAGGGGGGAAAAGAGGTGGCTACACCTTC.